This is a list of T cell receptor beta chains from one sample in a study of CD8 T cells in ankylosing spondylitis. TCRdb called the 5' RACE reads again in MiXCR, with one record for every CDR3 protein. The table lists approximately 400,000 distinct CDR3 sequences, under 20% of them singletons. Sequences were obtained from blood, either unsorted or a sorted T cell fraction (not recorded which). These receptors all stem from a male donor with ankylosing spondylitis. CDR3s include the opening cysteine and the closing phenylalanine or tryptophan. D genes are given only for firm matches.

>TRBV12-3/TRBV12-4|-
CASSSHTGNYEQYF
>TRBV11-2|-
CASSLDQQGRRTEAFF
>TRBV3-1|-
CASSQDRVQPQHF
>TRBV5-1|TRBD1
CASSLGGTGTSYEQYF
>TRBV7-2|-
CASSSRTGSVEQYF
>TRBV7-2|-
CASSPYGLQNEQYF
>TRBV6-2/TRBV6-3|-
CASSRRQVPGELFF
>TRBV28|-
CASSLSGSSEQYF
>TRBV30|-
CAWSPPLTSEAFF
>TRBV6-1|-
CASSVRDTSYGYTF
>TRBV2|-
CASNQKRTDTQYF
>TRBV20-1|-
CSAKTGRRIIEAFF
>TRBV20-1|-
CSARAPGGHYGYTF
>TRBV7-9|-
CASSLGRAAYNEQFF
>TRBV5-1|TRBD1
CASSFGTGSFTGANVLTF
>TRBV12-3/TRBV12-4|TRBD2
CASRLAGAETQYF
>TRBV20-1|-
CSAQGNPTSSYEQYF
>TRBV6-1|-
CASRKGLGGETQYF